This TCR beta chain was obtained from a study of blood T cells in healthy people across ages. Study-level findings and limits: Diversity estimates from one million T cells were considered underestimates.

This clonotype was found a few times. Its target is unknown. Together with a sample-barcoded 5' primer, a J-beta primer mix was included in a second PCR lasting about 7 to 12 cycles. TCRdb analysed the 5' RACE reads with MiXCR anew, one entry per CDR3 protein. The sample holds over a million distinct CDR3 sequences; approximately 59% are singletons and the top ten take more than 6%. The clonotype was recovered from a man in his late teens or twenties in good health. Sequencing was done on a sample of blood.

The CDR3 DNA follows: TGTGCCAGCAGCTTAGGGCCCAGTCAAAGTTATGGCTACACCTTC. As protein: CASSLGPSQSYGYTF. V gene TRBV11-2 combines with J gene TRBJ1-2; D call uncertain. This CDR3 is built from 15 residues. Trimming removed 1 base from V and 5 bases from J, with 14 bases in between. Germline V gives CDR1 SGHAT, CDR2 FQNNGV.